The 22 T cell receptor beta chains below come from one sample, sequenced in a study of T cells in Graves' hyperthyroidism and ophthalmopathy. It was RNA transcripts that yielded the amplified TCR beta CDR3 regions. First-round RT-PCR with HTBI primers amplified the TCR CDR3 region. A single record per CDR3 protein comes from TCRdb applying MiXCR to the multiplex PCR reads. The data contain 550,000 to 800,000 distinct CDR3 sequences, 15% to 20% of them singletons. Input material: blood. All receptors derive from a man between 18 and 29 years old with Graves' hyperthyroidism.

This clonotype was seen a single time. The junction shows a germline mismatch at one end, possibly a read error. The J gene is TRBJ2-1, the V gene TRBV6-5; TRBD1 might be the D (5 bases). The length of the CDR3 is 17 residues. Per the germline V gene, CDR1 is MNHEY and CDR2 is SVGAGI. The CDR3, as DNA: TGTGCCAGCAGTTGGGATAGGGGCGCCAGCTCCTGCAATGAGCAGTTCTTC. Translation: CASSWDRGASSCNEQFF.

This clonotype was observed many times. This chain links TRBV7-6 with TRBJ2-3, with 14 nucleotides matching TRBD2. V shed 4 bases, J shed 1 base, and the junction held 10 bases outside the gene matches. Germline CDR1 SGHVS, CDR2 FNYEAQ. The CDR3 is made up of 19 amino acids. CDR3 region: CASSSSGTSGRGGTDTQYF. CDR3 in DNA: TGTGCCAGCAGCTCTTCGGGGACTAGCGGGAGAGGGGGCACAGATACGCAGTATTTT.

V usage is TRBV27 and J usage is TRBJ2-2; TRBD2 matches at 12 bases. Trimming cost V 6 bases and J 3 bases; bases outside gene matches: 17. Germline CDR1 MNHEY, CDR2 SMNVEV (reference sequence). This CDR3 is built from 20 residues. The CDR3 sequence: CASSSRDLGLAGRYTGELFF. CDR3 sequence (DNA): TGTGCCAGCAGCTCCCGAGATCTGGGACTAGCGGGCAGGTACACCGGGGAGCTGTTTTTT.

This clonotype was picked up many times. The genes are TRBV12-3 or TRBV12-4 and TRBJ1-5; no definite D call. This CDR3 has 13 amino acids. V dropped 6 bases and J dropped 1 base, with 7 bases sitting between them. CDR3 residues: CASRLGSNQPQHF. The CDR3 nucleotides are TGTGCCAGCAGACTGGGGAGCAATCAGCCCCAGCATTTT.

This clonotype came up a few times. The CDR3 protein is CASTSRDRGLGNEKLFF. CDR3 DNA: TGTGCCAGCACCTCCCGGGACAGGGGGCTTGGAAATGAAAAACTGTTTTTT. This rearrangement joins TRBV5-5 to TRBJ1-4, with 12 bases fitting TRBD1. This CDR3 spans 17 amino acids. Germline values: CDR1 SGHKS, CDR2 YYEKEE (reference sequence). J was trimmed by 5 bases and V by 6 bases; bases with no gene match: 11.

The chain employs TRBV28 and TRBJ2-7, with D perhaps assigned TRBD1 or TRBD2 (6 bases each). The CDR3 is 14 residues long. V lost 10 bases to trimming and J lost 2 bases, with 18 bases between them. CDR1 and CDR2 (germline): MDHEN, SYDVKM. Here the CDR3 DNA reads TGTGCCACCTCTCACAGAGGGGGGACCTACGAGCAGTACTTC. Translation: CATSHRGGTYEQYF. Full variable domain (remainder filled in from reference TRBV28 and TRBJ2-7): DVKVTQSSRYLVKRTGEKVFLECVQDMDHENMFWYRQDPGLGLRLIYFSYDVKMKEKGDIPEGYSVSREKKERFSLILESASTNQTSMYLCATSHRGGTYEQYFGPGTRLTVT.

As concerns this clonotype: A much larger clone differs from this one at a single base, so this may be a read error. V and J are TRBV9 and TRBJ1-1; D gene ambiguous. Per the germline V gene, CDR1 is SGDLS and CDR2 is YYNGEE. The CDR3 totals 15 residues. CDR3 amino acids: CASSAQYTANTVAFF. CDR3 DNA sequence: TGTGCCAGCAGCGCCCAGTACACCGCGAACACTGTAGCTTTCTTT.

As regards this clonotype: A much more abundant neighbour one base away suggests this may be a read error. V usage is TRBV20-1 and J usage is TRBJ1-2; no clear D. This CDR3 has 14 amino acids. The germline V gene encodes CDR1 DFQATT and CDR2 SNEGSKA (reference sequence). The germline V and J ends were trimmed by 5 bases and 8 bases, with 21 bases remaining between them. CDR3 nucleotides: TGCAGTGCTTGTCCCTCCGGGATCTCGAAGGGCTACACCTTC. Protein product: CSACPSGISKGYTF.

As to this clonotype: Here the CDR3 omits its conserved ending phenylalanine or tryptophan, so a read error is the likely source. V usage is TRBV28 and J usage is TRBJ2-7; D is possibly TRBD2 (6 bases). CDR3 length equals 13 residues. CDR1 and CDR2 from the germline V gene are MDHEN and SYDVKM. V lost 8 bases to trimming and J lost 2 bases, with 13 bases between them. The chain's CDR3 is CASVSSGAYEQYS. CDR3 in DNA: TGTGCCAGCGTGTCATCGGGAGCCTACGAGCAGTACTCC.

Many counts were recorded for this clonotype. This sequence joins TRBV20-1 and TRBJ2-1; D is uncertain. CDR1 is DFQATT and CDR2 is SNEGSKA in the germline V gene (reference sequence). The CDR3 extends over 13 amino acids. The germline V and J ends were trimmed by 4 bases and 0 bases, with 7 bases remaining between them. The CDR3 nucleotides read TGCAGTGCTATGCTTCCCTCCTACAATGAGCAGTTCTTC. Amino acid sequence: CSAMLPSYNEQFF.

This clonotype was seen a few times. The chain joins TRBV9 to TRBJ2-3; D uncertain. V was trimmed by 6 bases and J by 0 bases, leaving 11 bases between them. Looked up from germline, CDR1 is SGDLS and CDR2 is YYNGEE. There are 14 residues in the CDR3. DNA of the CDR3: TGTGCCAGCAACGAGCAGACGAGCACAGATACGCAGTATTTT. This sequence encodes CASNEQTSTDTQYF.

The rearrangement links TRBV18 to TRBJ1-6, with D possibly TRBD1 on 5 matching bases. The CDR3 spans 15 residues. Deletions cut 3 bases from V and 5 bases from J, with 11 bases between. Germline V gene lookup returns CDR1 KGHSH and CDR2 LQKENI. In DNA form, the CDR3 reads TGTGCCAGCTCACCTCGACAGTATAATAATTCACCCCTCCACTTT. It codes for CASSPRQYNNSPLHF.

In this sample, this clonotype turned up many times. The rearrangement uses TRBV6-1 and TRBJ2-3; D possibly corresponds to TRBD1 (6 bases). V gave up 5 bases and J gave up 3 bases, with 18 bases separating them. Germline V CDR1 and CDR2: MNHNS, SASEGT. The CDR3 runs to 16 residues. CDR3 residues: CASSYFGQSSTDTQYF. DNA for the CDR3: TGTGCCAGCAGTTACTTCGGACAGAGTTCAACAGATACGCAGTATTTT.

This clonotype came up many times. The CDR3 loop reads CASRVSQAKNIQYF. The CDR3 coding sequence is TGTGCCAGCAGGGTATCACAAGCCAAAAACATTCAGTACTTC. The V call is TRBV27, the J call TRBJ2-4, with unresolved D. The germline V and J ends were trimmed by 6 bases and 0 bases, with 9 bases remaining between them. Germline CDR1 reads MNHEY; CDR2 reads SMNVEV (reference sequence). The CDR3 loop spans 14 amino acids.

The chain recombines TRBV6-7 with TRBJ2-1; 7 bases align to TRBD2. TRBV6-7 is an ORF for which the function is uncertain. V was clipped by 5 bases and J by 15 bases; unmatched bases: 13. The CDR3 sequence is 13 residues long. The chain's CDR3 is CASSRPRAGARFF. The CDR3 coding sequence is TGTGCCAGCAGTCGCCCTCGGGCGGGAGCGAGGTTCTTC.

This clonotype has only a few counts. J is TRBJ1-5 and V is TRBV28; 7 bases are a match to TRBD1. Germline V lookup: CDR1 MDHEN, CDR2 SYDVKM. The length of the CDR3 is 13 residues. V lost 10 bases and J lost 6; bases outside the gene matches: 9. CDR3 sequence (DNA): TGTGCCACGGCAGGGGGTAGTATTCAGCCCCAGCATTTT. Translation: CATAGGSIQPQHF.

The chain has TRBV24-1 and TRBJ2-1; TRBD2 matches 7 bases. V gave up 4 bases and J gave up 10 bases; unmatched junction bases: 6. In germline, CDR1 is KGHDR, CDR2 SFDVKD. CDR3 length equals 13 residues. The CDR3 loop is CATSDPGLEEQFF. In DNA form, the CDR3 reads TGTGCCACCAGTGACCCTGGACTAGAAGAGCAGTTCTTC.

This clonotype was observed many times. The V gene is TRBV20-1, the J gene TRBJ2-1; 8 bases fit TRBD2. V trimming: 0 bases; J trimming: 7 bases; junction bases outside the gene matches: 11. The V gene's germline CDR1 is DFQATT and CDR2 SNEGSKA (reference sequence). The CDR3 contains 16 residues. CDR3 coding DNA: TGCAGTGCTAGAGATCGGGAACTAGCGGTTACGAATGAGCAGTTCTTC. This translates into CSARDRELAVTNEQFF.

This clonotype showed up many times. This sequence joins TRBV7-9 and TRBJ2-5, with TRBD2 matching 8 bases. Germline V gene data show CDR1 as SEHNR and CDR2 as FQNEAQ (reference sequence). The CDR3 has 18 amino acids. J gave up 5 bases and V 8 bases, and 22 bases lay outside the gene matches. CDR3 residues: CASAFTLGAGGRDETQYF. In DNA form, the CDR3 reads TGTGCCAGCGCCTTTACCCTTGGTGCGGGAGGAAGGGACGAGACCCAGTACTTC.

The rearrangement uses TRBV29-1 and TRBJ2-7, with D maybe TRBD1 (6 bases). Between the trimmed V and J ends, which lost 4 bases and 2 bases, there was a span of 12 bases. Germline CDR1 and CDR2: SQVTM and ANQGSEA. The CDR3 runs 13 residues. The CDR3 here is CSVVRRDTYEQYF. CDR3 coding DNA: TGCAGCGTTGTACGAAGGGACACCTACGAGCAGTACTTC.

This rearrangement joins TRBV15 to TRBJ1-6, with 8 bases fitting TRBD1. The CDR3 is 16 residues long. V shed 0 bases and J 9 bases; nucleotides not matched to a gene: 7. Per the germline V gene, CDR1 is LNHNV and CDR2 is YYDKDF (reference sequence). The CDR3 sequence is CATSRDAPGGSSPLHF. The CDR3 bases are TGTGCCACCAGCAGAGATGCTCCAGGGGGCTCTTCACCCCTCCACTTT.

This clonotype was found a few times. The gene calls are TRBV5-8 and TRBJ1-5; TRBD1 matches 9 bases. CDR3 length: 17 residues. J was trimmed by 3 bases and V by 5 bases; bases with no gene match: 12. Germline values: CDR1 SGHTS, CDR2 YDEGEE. DNA of the CDR3: TGTGCCAGCAGTTTATCCGGGACAGGGCCGTTCAATCAGCCCCAGCATTTT. Protein: CASSLSGTGPFNQPQHF.